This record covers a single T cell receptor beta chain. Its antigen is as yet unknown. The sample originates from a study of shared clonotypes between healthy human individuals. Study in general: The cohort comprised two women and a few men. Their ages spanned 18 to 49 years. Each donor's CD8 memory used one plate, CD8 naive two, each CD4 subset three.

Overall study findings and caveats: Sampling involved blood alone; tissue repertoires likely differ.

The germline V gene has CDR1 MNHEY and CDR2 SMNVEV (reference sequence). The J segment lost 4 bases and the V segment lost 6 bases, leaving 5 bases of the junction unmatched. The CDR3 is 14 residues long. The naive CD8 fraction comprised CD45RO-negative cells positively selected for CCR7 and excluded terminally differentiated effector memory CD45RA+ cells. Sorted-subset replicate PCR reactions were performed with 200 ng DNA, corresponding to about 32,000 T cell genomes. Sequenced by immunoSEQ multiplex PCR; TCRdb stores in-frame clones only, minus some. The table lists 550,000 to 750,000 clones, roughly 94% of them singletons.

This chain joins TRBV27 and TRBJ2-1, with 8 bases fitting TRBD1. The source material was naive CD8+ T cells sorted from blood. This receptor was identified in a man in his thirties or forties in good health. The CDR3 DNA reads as TGTGCCAGCAGACTCGGGACAGGATACAATGAGCAGTTCTTC. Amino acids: CASRLGTGYNEQFF.